The TCR beta chain described here comes from a study of cytomegalovirus exposure and HLA in healthy donors. PCR employed 60 Vbeta and 13 Jbeta primers. TCRdb's table, derived via immunoSEQ multiplex PCR, lists solely in-frame clones and lacks some. Among 100,000 or so clones, roughly 73% were seen once, and the ten largest hold under 4.5%. The sample taken for sequencing was PBMCs. The source of this sequence is a man in his forties in good health and CMV-seronegative.

CDR3 bases: TGTGCCAGCAGCTTGGATAATTACGAGCAGTACTTC. This sequence encodes CASSLDNYEQYF. The V gene is TRBV5-6, the J gene TRBJ2-7; no firm D call. The CDR3 is 12 amino acids. Trimming left V 0 bases short and J 4 bases short, with 5 bases between. Germline V gene data show CDR1 as SGHDT and CDR2 as YYEEEE.